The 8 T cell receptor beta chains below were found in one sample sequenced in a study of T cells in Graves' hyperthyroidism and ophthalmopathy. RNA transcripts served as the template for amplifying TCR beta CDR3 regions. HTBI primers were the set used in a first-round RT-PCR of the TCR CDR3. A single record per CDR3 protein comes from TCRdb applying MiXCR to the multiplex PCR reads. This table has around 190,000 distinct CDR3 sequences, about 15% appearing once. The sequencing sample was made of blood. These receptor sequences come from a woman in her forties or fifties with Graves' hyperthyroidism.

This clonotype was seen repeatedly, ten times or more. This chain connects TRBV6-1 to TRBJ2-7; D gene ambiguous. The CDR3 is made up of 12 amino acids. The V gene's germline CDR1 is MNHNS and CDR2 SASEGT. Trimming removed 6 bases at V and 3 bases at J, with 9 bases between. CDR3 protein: CASRIGLYEQYF. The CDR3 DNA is TGTGCCAGCAGAATTGGCCTCTACGAGCAGTACTTC.

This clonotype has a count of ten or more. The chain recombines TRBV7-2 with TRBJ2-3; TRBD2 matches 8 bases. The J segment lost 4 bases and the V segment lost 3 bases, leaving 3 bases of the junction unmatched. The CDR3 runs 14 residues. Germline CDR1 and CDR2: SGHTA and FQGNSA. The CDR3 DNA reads TGTGCCAGCAGCTTCGGGGGGGGAGCAGATACGCAGTATTTT. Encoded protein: CASSFGGGADTQYF.

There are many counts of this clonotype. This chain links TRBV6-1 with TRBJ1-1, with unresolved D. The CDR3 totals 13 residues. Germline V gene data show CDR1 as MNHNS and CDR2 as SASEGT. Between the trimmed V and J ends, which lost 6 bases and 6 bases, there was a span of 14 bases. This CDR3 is CASSFSLFAEAFF. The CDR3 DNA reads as TGTGCCAGCAGCTTTAGTTTGTTTGCTGAAGCTTTCTTT.

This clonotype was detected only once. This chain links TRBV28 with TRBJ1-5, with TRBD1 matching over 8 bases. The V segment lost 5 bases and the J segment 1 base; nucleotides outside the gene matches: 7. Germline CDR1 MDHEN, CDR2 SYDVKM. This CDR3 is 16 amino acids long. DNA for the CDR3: TGTGCCAGCAGTCCCCCAGGGGGCAGGAGCAATCAGCCCCAGCATTTT. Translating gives CASSPPGGRSNQPQHF.

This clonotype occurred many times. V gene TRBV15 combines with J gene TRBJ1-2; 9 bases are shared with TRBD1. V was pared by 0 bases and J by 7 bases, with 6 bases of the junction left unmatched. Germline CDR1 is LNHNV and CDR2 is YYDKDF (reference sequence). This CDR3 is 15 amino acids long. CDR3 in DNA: TGTGCCACCAGCAGAGATAGGGGACAGGGATCTGGCTACACCTTC. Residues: CATSRDRGQGSGYTF. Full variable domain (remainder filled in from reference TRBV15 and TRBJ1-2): DAMVIQNPRYQVTQFGKPVTLSCSQTLNHNVMYWYQQKSSQAPKLLFHYYDKDFNNEADTPDNFQSRRPNTSFCFLDIRSPGLGDTAMYLCATSRDRGQGSGYTFGSGTRLTVV.

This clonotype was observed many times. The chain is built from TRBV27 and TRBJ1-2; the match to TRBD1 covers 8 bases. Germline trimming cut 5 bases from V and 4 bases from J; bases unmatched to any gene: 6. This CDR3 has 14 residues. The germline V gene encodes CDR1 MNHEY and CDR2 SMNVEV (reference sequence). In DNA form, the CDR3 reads TGTGCCAGCAGTGACCTCAGGGGGCCCTATGGCTACACCTTC. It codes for CASSDLRGPYGYTF.

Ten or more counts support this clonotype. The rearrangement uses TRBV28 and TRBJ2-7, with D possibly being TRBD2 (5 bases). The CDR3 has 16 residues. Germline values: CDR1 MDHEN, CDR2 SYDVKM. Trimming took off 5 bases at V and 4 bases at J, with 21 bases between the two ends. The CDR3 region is CASSKSLTGRRYEQYF. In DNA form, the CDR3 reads TGTGCCAGCAGTAAATCACTAACCGGACGGAGGTACGAGCAGTACTTC.

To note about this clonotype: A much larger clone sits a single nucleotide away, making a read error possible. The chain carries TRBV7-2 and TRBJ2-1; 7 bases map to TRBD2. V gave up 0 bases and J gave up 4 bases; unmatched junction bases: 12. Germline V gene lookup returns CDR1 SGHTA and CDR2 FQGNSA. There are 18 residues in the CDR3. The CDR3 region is CASSLAPKWEGSYNEQFF. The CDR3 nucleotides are TGTGCCAGCAGCTTAGCCCCCAAGTGGGAGGGGTCATACAATGAGCAGTTCTTC.